This T cell receptor beta chain was captured in a study of cytomegalovirus exposure and HLA in healthy donors. Study details: Both the approximately 120 validation repertoires and the 600 to 750 first-cohort repertoires used the same platform, as reported by a later analysis. Study observations and caveats: In the approximately 120 validation repertoires, a later analysis found that first-cohort TCR clusters tended to co-occur. Associated with cytomegalovirus, according to the listing, were 164 TCR beta chains.

V shed 1 base, J shed 5 bases, and the junction held 8 bases outside the gene matches. Germline V lookup: CDR1 SGHAT, CDR2 FQNNGV. CDR3 size: 16 residues. Regarding this clone: Its target is not known.

The table came from immunoSEQ multiplex PCR; TCRdb's copy has only in-frame clones and leaves some out. The sample has 200,000 to 250,000 clones, 88% seen once. The sample consisted of PBMCs. The receptor was isolated from a woman between 18 and 29 years old in good health and CMV-seronegative. The rearrangement joins TRBV11-2 to TRBJ2-3; 8 bases are shared with TRBD2. The CDR3 coding sequence is TGTGCCAGCAGCTTAGTCCCCCCCACTAGCGGAGATACGCAGTATTTT. Its protein is CASSLVPPTSGDTQYF.